Each of the 22 T cell receptor beta chains below was sequenced from the same sample in a study of blood T cell repertoires in COVID-19. TCRdb's table, derived via immunoSEQ multiplex PCR, lists solely in-frame clones and lacks some. The sample has tens of thousands of clones, approximately 90% seen once. Sequenced material: peripheral blood. These receptor sequences come from a man in his fifties with active COVID-19.

V is TRBV12-5 and J is TRBJ2-3; D remains ambiguous. With 6 bases removed from V and 6 bases from J, the gap between germline ends came to 13 bases. Per the germline V gene, CDR1 is LGHNT and CDR2 is FRNRAP. The CDR3 is 13 amino acids. Here the CDR3 reads CASGLQFGDTQYF. The CDR3 coding sequence is TGTGCTAGTGGGTTGCAGTTCGGGGATACGCAGTATTTT.

The chain uses TRBV18 and TRBJ2-7, with 8 bases matching TRBD1. The germline V gene has CDR1 KGHSH and CDR2 LQKENI. The CDR3 extends over 14 amino acids. Trimming at V came to 0 bases and at J to 5 bases, leaving 3 bases not matched to a gene. In DNA form, the CDR3 reads TGTGCCAGCTCACCACCGACAGGGGTGGACGAGCAGTACTTC. It codes for CASSPPTGVDEQYF.

The gene calls are TRBV12-1 and TRBJ2-5; the D call TRBD2 from the table was never checked on the DNA. TRBV12-1 is a pseudogene locus. This CDR3 has 21 residues. The CDR3 DNA reads as TGTGCCAGCAGCTCCCCGGGACTAGCGGGAGAGGTAATAGAATGGCAAGAGACCCAGTACTTC. Its protein product is CASSSPGLAGEVIEWQETQYF.

The V call is TRBV2, the J call TRBJ1-2, with 8 bases aligning to TRBD1. V shed 6 bases and J 3 bases; nucleotides not matched to a gene: 3. This CDR3 spans 13 amino acids. The germline V gene has CDR1 SNHLY and CDR2 FYNNEI. DNA for the CDR3: TGTGCCAGCAGACTGGACAGGGACTATGGCTACACCTTC. Its translation is CASRLDRDYGYTF.

J is TRBJ2-4 and V is TRBV5-1; maybe TRBD1 (6 bases). CDR1 is SGHRS, CDR2 YFSETQ, per germline. The CDR3 totals 15 residues. V was trimmed by 0 bases and J by 6 bases, leaving 13 bases between them. The DNA of the CDR3 is TGCGCCAGCAGCTTGGGGTGGGGGCAGTTAAACATTCAGTACTTC. Amino acids: CASSLGWGQLNIQYF.

The chain is built from TRBV11-2 and TRBJ2-7, with 10 bases aligning to TRBD1. CDR1 and CDR2 (germline): SGHAT, FQNNGV. The ends lost 3 bases at V and 4 bases at J; junction bases unmatched: 6. The CDR3 sequence is 15 residues long. CDR3 sequence: CASSLDRGDVYEQYF. CDR3 nucleotide sequence: TGTGCCAGCAGCTTGGACAGGGGGGACGTTTACGAGCAGTACTTC. The whole variable domain, remainder taken from reference TRBV11-2 and TRBJ2-7, is EAGVAQSPRYKIIEKRQSVAFWCNPISGHATLYWYQQILGQGPKLLIQFQNNGVVDDSQLPKDRFSAERLKGVDSTLKIQPAKLEDSAVYLCASSLDRGDVYEQYFGPGTRLTVT.

The V call is TRBV18, the J call TRBJ2-3, with 13 bases fitting TRBD2. Germline assignment: CDR1 KGHSH and CDR2 LQKENI. The CDR3 spans 20 residues. Trimming at V came to 5 bases and at J to 0 bases, leaving 14 bases not matched to a gene. CDR3 region: CASSKPGLAGLQFSTDTQYF. The CDR3 nucleotides are TGTGCCAGCTCAAAACCGGGACTAGCGGGACTTCAATTTAGCACAGATACGCAGTATTTT.

The gene calls are TRBV28 and TRBJ2-2; 8 bases fit TRBD2. Germline-derived CDR1 and CDR2 are MDHEN and SYDVKM. This CDR3 is built from 16 residues. The V segment lost 4 bases and the J segment 5 bases; nucleotides outside the gene matches: 9. Here the CDR3 reads CASSSASGRGTGELFF. CDR3 DNA: TGTGCCAGCAGTTCGGCCTCCGGGAGGGGAACCGGGGAGCTGTTTTTT.

This clone was counted only a few times. The chain has TRBV11-2 and TRBJ2-7; D is perhaps TRBD2 (5 bases). V lost 5 bases to trimming and J lost 4 bases, with 15 bases between them. This CDR3 is 14 amino acids long. The germline gives CDR1 SGHAT, CDR2 FQNNGV. CDR3 sequence (DNA): TGTGCCAGCAGCCGAGCGGACGGAAGATACGAGCAGTACTTC. Amino acids: CASSRADGRYEQYF. Based on the CDR3 plus reference TRBV11-2 and TRBJ2-7, the full variable domain is EAGVAQSPRYKIIEKRQSVAFWCNPISGHATLYWYQQILGQGPKLLIQFQNNGVVDDSQLPKDRFSAERLKGVDSTLKIQPAKLEDSAVYLCASSRADGRYEQYFGPGTRLTVT.

V usage is TRBV18 and J usage is TRBJ2-7, with D possibly TRBD2 on 5 matching bases. V lost 2 bases and J lost 4, with 9 bases in between. CDR3 size: 13 residues. The V gene's germline CDR1 is KGHSH and CDR2 LQKENI. CDR3 sequence: CASSPSDSYEQYF. As DNA, the CDR3 is TGTGCCAGCTCACCATCGGACTCATACGAGCAGTACTTC.

This clone was recorded only once. This sample includes further DNA sequences coding for the same CDR3. The V gene is TRBV9, the J gene TRBJ2-7, with TRBD1 identical over 8 bases. Trimming cost V 0 bases and J 2 bases; bases outside gene matches: 1. CDR1 is SGDLS, CDR2 YYNGEE, per germline. This CDR3 comprises 14 residues. The CDR3 spells CASSVGTGTYEQYF. CDR3 in DNA: TGTGCCAGCAGCGTAGGGACAGGGACCTACGAGCAGTACTTC.

The rearrangement joins TRBV5-4 to TRBJ1-1, with unresolved D. CDR1 is SGHNT, CDR2 YYREEE, per germline (reference sequence). Between the trimmed V and J ends, which lost 1 base and 1 base, there was a span of 5 bases. This CDR3 has 13 residues. CDR3 DNA sequence: TGTGCCAGCAGCTTGCGGTCGAACACTGAAGCTTTCTTT. Its translation is CASSLRSNTEAFF.

The chain combines TRBV3-1 (or the pseudogene TRBV3-2) with TRBJ2-1, with TRBD2 matching 10 bases. J lost 9 bases, V lost 4 bases, and 18 bases had no gene match. The CDR3 runs 18 residues. The germline CDR1 and CDR2 sequences are LGHDT and YNNKEL (reference sequence). This CDR3 is CASSPFLVSGGRLGEQFF. The CDR3 coding sequence is TGTGCCAGCAGCCCCTTCCTAGTTAGCGGGGGGCGTCTGGGTGAGCAGTTCTTC.

This chain uses TRBV19 with TRBJ1-1; TRBD1 might be the D (5 bases). Trimming removed 6 bases at V and 1 base at J, with 15 bases between. The CDR3 has 15 residues. The germline CDR1 and CDR2 sequences are LNHDA and SQIVND (reference sequence). CDR3 nucleotides: TGTGCCAGTAGCCCCGACTCCACAGGGAACACTGAAGCTTTCTTT. It codes for CASSPDSTGNTEAFF.

The rearrangement joins TRBV27 to TRBJ1-4; D gene uncertain. The V end was cut by 7 bases, the J end by 5 bases, with 8 bases between. The germline V gene has CDR1 MNHEY and CDR2 SMNVEV (reference sequence). CDR3 length: 12 amino acids. The CDR3 region has the DNA TGTGCCAGCAAAGCCCTAAATGAAAAACTGTTTTTT. Protein sequence: CASKALNEKLFF.

The sample holds a few counts of this clone. The chain recombines TRBV28 with TRBJ2-1; 10 bases align to TRBD2. With 4 bases clipped from V and 9 bases from J, the junction kept 6 bases outside the gene matches. The CDR3 is 14 residues long. Germline-derived CDR1 and CDR2 are MDHEN and SYDVKM. The CDR3, as DNA: TGTGCCAGCAGTTCAGGGACTAGCGTTGGTGAGCAGTTCTTC. Translating gives CASSSGTSVGEQFF.

This clone has a handful of counts. The rearrangement links TRBV5-1 to TRBJ1-2, with TRBD1 matching over 7 bases. CDR1 is SGHRS and CDR2 is YFSETQ in the germline V gene. The length of the CDR3 is 14 residues. V was clipped by 5 bases and J by 3 bases; unmatched bases: 7. The CDR3 bases are TGCGCCAGCAGACAGAAGGGGGCCGACTATGGCTACACCTTC. Its translation: CASRQKGADYGYTF.

This clone was seen only a few times. This chain joins TRBV15 and TRBJ1-4, with 7 bases that match TRBD1. The junction had 4 bases not matched to a gene; V was cut back by 0 bases and J by 3 bases. This CDR3 contains 16 residues. Germline lookup yields CDR1 LNHNV and CDR2 YYDKDF (reference sequence). The CDR3 loop reads CATSREAQGANEKLFF. The CDR3 DNA follows: TGTGCCACCAGCAGAGAGGCGCAGGGGGCTAATGAAAAACTGTTTTTT. The variable domain in full, with the rest retrieved from reference TRBV15 and TRBJ1-4, is DAMVIQNPRYQVTQFGKPVTLSCSQTLNHNVMYWYQQKSSQAPKLLFHYYDKDFNNEADTPDNFQSRRPNTSFCFLDIRSPGLGDTAMYLCATSREAQGANEKLFFGSGTQLSVL.

Here the CDR3 reads CASSLGAQPQHF. The CDR3 bases are TGTGCCAGCAGCTTAGGAGCTCAGCCCCAGCATTTT. The chain uses TRBV7-2 and TRBJ1-5; D is uncertain. CDR1 and CDR2 from the germline V gene are SGHTA and FQGNSA. V was shortened by 1 base and J by 6 bases, with 4 bases between the two germline ends. The CDR3 is 12 amino acids.

V usage is TRBV24-1 and J usage is TRBJ2-1; 8 positions agree with TRBD1. CDR1 KGHDR and CDR2 SFDVKD come from the germline V gene. This CDR3 region has 16 residues. Unmatched junction bases numbered 7, after V lost 3 bases and J lost 4 bases. The CDR3 reads CATSDPGTGRYNEQFF. The CDR3 DNA sequence: TGTGCCACCAGTGATCCCGGGACAGGCCGTTACAATGAGCAGTTCTTC.

J is TRBJ1-1 and V is TRBV30; the D is unclear. This CDR3 contains 13 residues. Per the germline V gene, CDR1 is GTSNPN and CDR2 is SVGIG (reference sequence). V gave up 0 bases and J gave up 1 base, with 6 bases separating them. CDR3 residues: CAWSVSRNTEAFF. The CDR3 region has the DNA TGTGCCTGGAGTGTATCCCGGAACACTGAAGCTTTCTTT.

V and J are TRBV30 and TRBJ1-5; D is possibly TRBD1 (5 bases). This CDR3 comprises 13 residues. CDR1 and CDR2 (germline): GTSNPN, SVGIG (reference sequence). V was clipped by 8 bases and J by 3 bases, with 14 bases between them. This chain's CDR3 is CAGSRGFNQPQHF. The CDR3 DNA reads TGTGCCGGATCCCGGGGGTTCAATCAGCCCCAGCATTTT.